The subject of this entry is one TCR beta chain. The source of the sample is a study of blood T cell repertoires in COVID-19. On the study more broadly: Samples came from the United States, Italy and Spain, spanning acute and convalescent COVID-19.

Authors' data handling: The authors estimated nucleated cell counts from reference gene primer amplification. The protocol was immunoSEQ multiplex PCR, while the TCRdb copy is restricted to in-frame clones and leaves out a portion. The V and J calls and clone size come from that table; D and trimming were worked out from the DNA. The repertoire holds about 46,000 clones, with over 80% as singletons. From germline, CDR1 is MNHEY and CDR2 SVGAGI. V shed 7 bases and J 4 bases; nucleotides not matched to a gene: 8. The CDR3 length is 15 residues. This clonotype was obtained from a man between 50 and 59 years old with acute or convalescent COVID-19. The specimen was peripheral blood. The V gene is TRBV6-5, the J gene TRBJ1-2; 11 bases are a match to TRBD1. CDR3 loop: CASIQGGTGGYGYTF. In DNA, the CDR3 is TGTGCCAGCATTCAGGGGGGGACAGGGGGCTATGGCTACACCTTC.